What follows describes a single TCR beta chain. This entry comes from a study of blood T cell repertoires in COVID-19. On the study more broadly: The cDNA or gDNA used as material had been derived from T cells, B-cell-depleted T cells, or PBMCs.

Across about two dozen US areas, participants ranged in age from roughly 18 to 89 years. In assigning cohorts, the study relied on participant-reported clinical history. Within the 2 weeks before study entry, each person in the exposed group met a COVID-19 case. The V segment lost 2 bases and the J segment 4 bases; nucleotides outside the gene matches: 2. CDR3 length equals 14 residues. Germline loops: CDR1 KGHSH, CDR2 LQKENI. The method was immunoSEQ multiplex PCR; TCRdb's version includes in-frame clones alone and lacks a portion of them. Of 200,000 to 250,000 clones listed, about nine tenths are singletons.

The sequence came from a man aged 50 or older who had been exposed to COVID-19. The chain carries TRBV18 and TRBJ1-1; 9 bases line up with TRBD1. Sequencing was done on a sample of PBMCs or T cells enriched from blood (not recorded which). CDR3 in DNA: TGTGCCAGCTCACCAAAGGACAGGGGCACTGAAGCTTTCTTT. Translation gives CASSPKDRGTEAFF.